This T cell receptor (beta chain) was sequenced during a study of T cell responses to AZD1222 COVID-19 vaccine. Produced via immunoSEQ multiplex PCR; TCRdb's table is partial and in-frame only. Among around 130,000 clones listed, around nine tenths were seen once. General study findings and limits: Two doses of AZD1222 preceded a rise in Spike-specific TCR breadth and depth. Every sample of the repertoires postdated the peak T cell response. Baseline seropositivity occurred in only six or seven AZD1222 recipients.

A note on this clone: No antigen is known for it.

Analyses pooled second doses at about 4 or about 12 weeks. Germline assignment: CDR1 SGHRS and CDR2 YFSETQ. The junction had 3 bases not matched to a gene; V was cut back by 0 bases and J by 3 bases. The CDR3 contains 14 residues. The sample consisted of peripheral blood, taken 28 days after the second AZD1222 dose. The TCR sequence derives from an adult who received the AZD1222 COVID-19 vaccine. The rearrangement uses TRBV5-1 and TRBJ2-7; 7 nucleotides agree with TRBD1. CDR3 loop: CASSLDGTVYEQYF. In nucleotides, the CDR3 is TGCGCCAGCAGCTTGGACGGGACAGTCTACGAGCAGTACTTC.